The rows below give T cell receptor beta chains drawn from one sample of a study of blood T cells in healthy people across ages. A single record per CDR3 protein comes from TCRdb applying MiXCR to the 5' RACE reads. The repertoire holds fewer than 800,000 distinct CDR3 sequences, with 49% as singletons. Material: blood. These receptors originate from a woman aged 60-75 years in good health. The CDR3 runs from the conserved cysteine through the conserved F or W. Fields, in order: V gene, D gene, CDR3 length, clone size, J gene, CDR3 protein, CDR3 DNA. D genes are given only for firm matches. A row's size may be missing; if present it is once, few, many or a size class.

>TRBV6-2/TRBV6-3|TRBD1|15|few|TRBJ2-3
CASTPDRGSTDTQYF
TGTGCCAGCACCCCGGACAGGGGAAGCACAGATACGCAGTATTTT
>TRBV7-2|-|15|few|TRBJ2-1
CASSYGGNSYNEQFF
TGTGCCAGCAGCTACGGCGGGAACTCCTACAATGAGCAGTTCTTC
>TRBV27|TRBD1|15|-|TRBJ2-1
CASSNWDRVNNEQFF
TGTGCCAGCAGTAACTGGGACAGGGTAAACAATGAGCAGTTCTTC
>TRBV5-1|-|16|few|TRBJ2-2
CASSLGGPGITGELFF
TGCGCCAGCAGCTTGGGGGGGCCAGGTATCACCGGGGAGCTGTTTTTT
>TRBV6-2/TRBV6-3|TRBD1|15|-|TRBJ1-2
CASSYDDRGLYGYTF
TGTGCCAGCAGTTATGACGACAGGGGATTATATGGCTACACTTTC
>TRBV7-2|TRBD2|16|-|TRBJ2-7
CASSLYPSGEYNEQYF
TGTGCCAGCAGCTTATATCCTAGCGGGGAGTACAATGAGCAGTACTTC
>TRBV28|TRBD1|15|-|TRBJ2-7
CASSPHPGQNYEQYF
TGTGCCAGCAGTCCCCATCCGGGACAGAATTACGAGCAGTACTTC
>TRBV5-1|TRBD1|16|-|TRBJ2-1
CASSSGTGPGYNEQFF
TGCGCCAGCAGCTCCGGGACAGGGCCGGGGTACAATGAGCAGTTCTTC
>TRBV20-1|TRBD2|15|-|TRBJ2-1
CSAWGGSELYNEQFF
TGCAGTGCTTGGGGCGGGAGCGAACTTTACAATGAGCAGTTCTTC
>TRBV29-1|-|14|few|TRBJ2-7
CSVDRTGSSYEQYF
TGCAGCGTTGACCGGACGGGGAGCTCCTACGAGCAGTACTTC
>TRBV18|-|15|-|TRBJ2-5
CASSPVTGGEETQYF
TGTGCCAGCTCACCAGTGACAGGCGGTGAAGAGACCCAGTACTTC
>TRBV10-3|-|14|-|TRBJ2-7
CAISEGVGTYEQYF
TGTGCCATCAGTGAGGGAGTAGGGACCTACGAGCAGTACTTC
>TRBV7-9|-|16|few|TRBJ2-1
CASSGTDTSIYNEQFF
TGTGCCAGCAGCGGGACCGACACGTCGATATACAATGAGCAGTTCTTC
>TRBV5-1|TRBD2|15|few|TRBJ2-1
CASSLTSGSLGEQFF
TGCGCCAGCAGCCTGACTAGCGGGAGCTTGGGTGAGCAGTTCTTC
>TRBV5-1|TRBD2|15|many|TRBJ2-2
CASFRPGGDTGELFF
TGCGCCAGTTTCCGACCCGGGGGGGACACCGGGGAGCTGTTTTTT
>TRBV3-1|-|14|-|TRBJ1-5
CASSQGTQGQPQHF
TGTGCCAGCAGCCAAGGGACCCAGGGCCAGCCCCAGCATTTT
>TRBV20-1|TRBD2|13|few|TRBJ2-7
CSAPGTSSYEQYF
TGCAGTGCTCCCGGGACTAGCTCCTACGAGCAGTACTTC
>TRBV9|-|15|-|TRBJ2-1
CASSVGPGAYNEQFF
TGTGCCAGCAGCGTAGGTCCTGGGGCTTACAATGAGCAGTTCTTC
>TRBV11-3|TRBD2|16|-|TRBJ2-3
CASSSGLAGGGDTQYF
TGTGCCAGCAGCTCCGGGCTAGCGGGAGGCGGAGATACGCAGTATTTT
>TRBV7-3|TRBD1|15|-|TRBJ2-5
CASSLRTGWQETQYF
TGTGCCAGCAGTCTCAGGACAGGATGGCAAGAGACCCAGTACTTC
>TRBV11-1|-|14|-|TRBJ2-7
CASSGGQNPYEQYF
TGTGCCAGCAGCGGGGGCCAAAATCCCTACGAGCAGTACTTC
>TRBV20-1|-|14|few|TRBJ2-5
CSANPAKGQETQYF
TGCAGTGCCAATCCTGCCAAGGGGCAAGAGACCCAGTACTTC
>TRBV5-1|TRBD2|16|-|TRBJ2-7
CASSLVLAGSYNEQYF
TGCGCCAGCAGCTTGGTCCTAGCGGGATCATACAATGAGCAGTACTTC
>TRBV4-1|-|13|-|TRBJ2-7
CASSQDASYEQYF
TGCGCCAGCAGCCAAGATGCGTCCTACGAGCAGTACTTC
>TRBV7-9|TRBD1|16|-|TRBJ2-1
CASSPPIGTGDNEQFF
TGTGCCAGCAGCCCTCCCATCGGGACAGGGGACAATGAGCAGTTCTTC
>TRBV7-2|TRBD2|16|few|TRBJ2-5
CASSFGAGGAQETQYF
TGTGCCAGCAGCTTTGGAGCGGGAGGGGCCCAAGAGACCCAGTACTTC
>TRBV27|-|12|-|TRBJ2-7
CASRTEAYEQYF
TGTGCCAGCCGGACAGAAGCCTACGAGCAGTACTTC
>TRBV4-2|TRBD1|14|-|TRBJ1-5
CASKGQGPNQPQHF
TGTGCCAGCAAGGGACAGGGTCCCAATCAGCCCCAGCATTTT
>TRBV27|TRBD1|16|-|TRBJ1-5
CASSPFRAGGHQPQHF
TGTGCCAGCAGTCCCTTCCGGGCAGGGGGCCATCAGCCCCAGCATTTT
>TRBV5-1|-|14|-|TRBJ2-5
CASSPVAYQETQYF
TGCGCCAGCAGCCCGGTCGCCTACCAAGAGACCCAGTACTTC
>TRBV7-9|TRBD2|18|few|TRBJ2-5
CASSFRLAGLRGKETQYF
TGTGCCAGCAGCTTTCGACTAGCGGGATTGCGGGGCAAAGAGACCCAGTACTTC
>TRBV20-1|-|15|-|TRBJ2-7
CSASPPGRRNYEQYF
TGCAGTGCTAGCCCCCCGGGCAGGCGAAACTACGAGCAGTACTTC
>TRBV7-2|TRBD2|14|few|TRBJ2-3
CASSGSGNTDTQYF
TGTGCCAGCAGCGGTAGCGGGAACACAGATACGCAGTATTTT
>TRBV28|TRBD1|15|-|TRBJ2-2
CASTLQGGDTGELFF
TGTGCCAGCACCCTACAGGGGGGAGACACCGGGGAGCTGTTTTTT
>TRBV29-1|TRBD2|18|-|TRBJ2-4
CSVVGKREVPGAKNIQYF
TGCAGCGTTGTCGGAAAGCGGGAGGTGCCAGGGGCCAAAAACATTCAGTACTTC